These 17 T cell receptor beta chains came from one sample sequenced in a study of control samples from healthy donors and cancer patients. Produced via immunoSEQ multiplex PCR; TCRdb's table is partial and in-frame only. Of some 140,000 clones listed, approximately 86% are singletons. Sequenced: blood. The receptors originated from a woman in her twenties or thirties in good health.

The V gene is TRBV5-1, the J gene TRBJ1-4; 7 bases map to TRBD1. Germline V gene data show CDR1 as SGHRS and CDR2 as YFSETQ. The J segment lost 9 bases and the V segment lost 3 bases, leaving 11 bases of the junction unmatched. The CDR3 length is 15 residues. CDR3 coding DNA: TGCGCCAGCAGCTCCTCGACAGGGTCCGATCAAAAACTGTTTTTT. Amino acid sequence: CASSSSTGSDQKLFF.

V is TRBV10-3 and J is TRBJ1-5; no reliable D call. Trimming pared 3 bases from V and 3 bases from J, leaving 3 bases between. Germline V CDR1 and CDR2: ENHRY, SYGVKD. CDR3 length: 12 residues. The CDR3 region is CAISEDNQPQHF. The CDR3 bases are TGTGCCATCAGTGAAGACAATCAGCCCCAGCATTTT.

CDR3 amino acids: CASRQDRPPPAFF. The CDR3 DNA is TGTGCCAGCAGACAGGACAGGCCCCCCCCGGCTTTCTTT. The V and J genes are TRBV2 and TRBJ1-1; 7 nucleotides align to TRBD1. The CDR3 extends over 13 amino acids. The V segment lost 6 bases and the J segment 11 bases; nucleotides outside the gene matches: 12. Germline V gene sequence: CDR1 SNHLY, CDR2 FYNNEI.

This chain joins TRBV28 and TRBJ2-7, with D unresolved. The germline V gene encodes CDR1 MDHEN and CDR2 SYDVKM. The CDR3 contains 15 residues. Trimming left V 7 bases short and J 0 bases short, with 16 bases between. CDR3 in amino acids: CASTLGRAVSYEQYF. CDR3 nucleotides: TGTGCCAGCACCCTGGGCCGGGCGGTCTCCTACGAGCAGTACTTC.

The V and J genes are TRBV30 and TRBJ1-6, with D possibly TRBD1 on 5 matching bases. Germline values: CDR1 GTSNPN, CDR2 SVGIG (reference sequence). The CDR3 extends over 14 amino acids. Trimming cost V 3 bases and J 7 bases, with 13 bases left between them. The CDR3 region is CAWRTGTTNSPLHF. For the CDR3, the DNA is TGTGCCTGGAGAACCGGGACTACGAATTCACCCCTCCACTTT.

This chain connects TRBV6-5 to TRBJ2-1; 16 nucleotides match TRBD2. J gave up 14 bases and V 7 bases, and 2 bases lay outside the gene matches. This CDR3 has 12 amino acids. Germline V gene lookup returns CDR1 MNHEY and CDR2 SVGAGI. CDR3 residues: CASKGTSGREFF. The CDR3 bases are TGTGCCAGCAAAGGGACTAGCGGGAGGGAGTTCTTC.

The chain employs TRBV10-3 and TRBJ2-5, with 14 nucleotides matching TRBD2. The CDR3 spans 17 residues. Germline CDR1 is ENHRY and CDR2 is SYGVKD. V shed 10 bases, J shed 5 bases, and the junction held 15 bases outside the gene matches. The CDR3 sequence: CASQTGTSGRSYETQYF. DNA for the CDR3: TGTGCCAGTCAAACCGGGACTAGCGGGAGATCCTACGAGACCCAGTACTTC.

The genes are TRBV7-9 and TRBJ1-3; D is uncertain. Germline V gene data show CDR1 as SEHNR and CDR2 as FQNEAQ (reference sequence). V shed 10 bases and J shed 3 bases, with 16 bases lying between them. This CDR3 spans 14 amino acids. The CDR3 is CATGIPSVGNTIYF. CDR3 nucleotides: TGTGCCACCGGGATTCCGTCGGTTGGAAACACCATATATTTT.

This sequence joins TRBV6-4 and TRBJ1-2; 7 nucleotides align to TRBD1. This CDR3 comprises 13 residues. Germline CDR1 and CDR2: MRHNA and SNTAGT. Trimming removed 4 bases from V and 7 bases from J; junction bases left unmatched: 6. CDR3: CASSGPNRGGYTF. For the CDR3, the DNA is TGTGCCAGCAGTGGTCCAAACAGGGGTGGCTACACCTTC.

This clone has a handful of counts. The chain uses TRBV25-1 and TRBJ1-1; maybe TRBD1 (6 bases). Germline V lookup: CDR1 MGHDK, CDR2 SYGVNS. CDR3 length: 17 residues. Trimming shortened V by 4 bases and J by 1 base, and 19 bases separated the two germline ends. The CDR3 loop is CASSGARGPIPNTEAFF. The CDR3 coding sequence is TGTGCCAGCAGTGGGGCACGGGGGCCCATCCCGAACACTGAAGCTTTCTTT.

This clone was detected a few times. The CDR3 DNA reads TGTGCCAGCAGTGAAGGGCGGGCCCCCACAGATACGCAGTATTTT. It codes for CASSEGRAPTDTQYF. V is TRBV2 and J is TRBJ2-3; D may be TRBD2 (5 bases). This CDR3 spans 15 amino acids. Germline V gene lookup returns CDR1 SNHLY and CDR2 FYNNEI. Trimming shortened V by 1 base and J by 2 bases, and 10 bases separated the two germline ends.

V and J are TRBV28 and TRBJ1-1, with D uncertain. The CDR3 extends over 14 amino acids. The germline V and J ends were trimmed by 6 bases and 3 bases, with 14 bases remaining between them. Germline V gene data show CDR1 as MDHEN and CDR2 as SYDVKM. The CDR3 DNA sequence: TGTGCCAGCAGCCTCGGGTCGACGGACACTGAAGCTTTCTTT. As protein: CASSLGSTDTEAFF.

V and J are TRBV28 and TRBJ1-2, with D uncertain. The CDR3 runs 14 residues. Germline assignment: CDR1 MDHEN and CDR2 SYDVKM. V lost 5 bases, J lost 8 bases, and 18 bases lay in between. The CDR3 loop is CASSTPGLKKGYTF. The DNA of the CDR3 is TGTGCCAGCAGTACCCCCGGGCTCAAGAAGGGCTACACCTTC.

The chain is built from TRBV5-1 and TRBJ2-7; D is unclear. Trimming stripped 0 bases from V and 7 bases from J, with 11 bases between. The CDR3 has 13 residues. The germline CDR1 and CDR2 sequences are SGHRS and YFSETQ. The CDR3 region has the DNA TGCGCCAGCAGCTTGGAACGGCCACGGGAGCAGTACTTC. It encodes CASSLERPREQYF.

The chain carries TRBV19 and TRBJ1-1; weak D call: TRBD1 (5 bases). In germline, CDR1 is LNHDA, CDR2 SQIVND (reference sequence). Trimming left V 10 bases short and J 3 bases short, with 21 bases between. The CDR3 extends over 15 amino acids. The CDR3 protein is CATARRGGGDTEAFF. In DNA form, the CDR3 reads TGTGCCACCGCTCGTAGGGGAGGTGGGGACACTGAAGCTTTCTTT.

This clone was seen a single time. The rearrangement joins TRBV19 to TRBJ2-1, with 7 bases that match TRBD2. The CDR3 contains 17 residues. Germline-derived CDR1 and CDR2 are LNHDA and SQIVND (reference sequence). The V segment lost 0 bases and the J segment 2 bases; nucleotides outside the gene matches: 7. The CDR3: CASSIDLASGTYNEQFF. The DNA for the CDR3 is TGTGCCAGTAGTATAGATCTGGCTAGCGGAACCTACAATGAGCAGTTCTTC.

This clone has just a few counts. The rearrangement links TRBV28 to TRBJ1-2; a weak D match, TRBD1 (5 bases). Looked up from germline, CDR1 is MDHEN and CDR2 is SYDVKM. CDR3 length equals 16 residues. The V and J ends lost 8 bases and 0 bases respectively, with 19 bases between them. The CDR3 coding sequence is TGTGCCAGCCTATCCTCCGGGGCGGACGCTAACTATGGCTACACCTTC. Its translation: CASLSSGADANYGYTF.